This is a list of T cell receptor beta chains from one sample in a study of cytomegalovirus exposure and HLA in healthy donors. The method was immunoSEQ multiplex PCR; TCRdb's version includes in-frame clones alone and lacks a portion of them. This sample has about 94,000 clones, with 70% to 80% found just once. The sample comprised PBMCs. The origin of the receptors is a man aged 25-40 years in good health and CMV-seronegative. Both conserved end residues are part of each CDR3. The order of the fields is J gene, D gene, V gene, CDR3 length, clone size, CDR3 protein, CDR3 DNA. D genes are given only for firm matches. For some rows the clone size is stated as once, few or many, or as a class when expanded; others skip it.

j_gene: TRBJ2-7
d_gene: TRBD2
v_gene: TRBV19
len: 14
abundance: -
CDR3aa: CASSILAGPYEQYF
CDR3nt: TGTGCCAGTAGTATTCTAGCGGGACCCTACGAGCAGTACTTC

j_gene: TRBJ2-3
d_gene: -
v_gene: TRBV7-9
len: 15
abundance: -
CDR3aa: CASSSGIVLADTQYF
CDR3nt: TGTGCCAGCAGCTCAGGGATTGTGTTAGCAGATACGCAGTATTTT

j_gene: TRBJ2-1
d_gene: TRBD2
v_gene: TRBV19
len: 15
abundance: -
CDR3aa: CASSNPGLAGGPMVF
CDR3nt: TGTGCCAGTAGTAACCCGGGACTAGCGGGGGGTCCCATGGTCTTC

j_gene: TRBJ2-7
d_gene: TRBD1
v_gene: TRBV5-1
len: 14
abundance: -
CDR3aa: CASSLDRVAYEQYF
CDR3nt: TGCGCCAGCAGCTTAGACAGGGTGGCCTACGAGCAGTACTTC

j_gene: TRBJ1-2
d_gene: TRBD1
v_gene: TRBV7-2
len: 13
abundance: once
CDR3aa: CASSPDRNYGYTF
CDR3nt: TGTGCCAGCAGCCCGGACAGGAACTATGGCTACACCTTC

j_gene: TRBJ1-5
d_gene: TRBD1
v_gene: TRBV15
len: 21
abundance: -
CDR3aa: CATSRDIRGQGAYAGNQPQHF
CDR3nt: TGTGCCACCAGCAGAGATATTCGGGGACAGGGGGCCTATGCGGGCAATCAGCCCCAGCATTTT

j_gene: TRBJ2-1
d_gene: -
v_gene: TRBV29-1
len: 14
abundance: once
CDR3aa: CSVDVLVGVNEQFF
CDR3nt: TGCAGCGTTGATGTTCTAGTTGGAGTCAATGAGCAGTTCTTC

j_gene: TRBJ2-1
d_gene: -
v_gene: TRBV10-2
len: 14
abundance: -
CDR3aa: CASSLNRDYNEQFF
CDR3nt: TGCGCCAGCAGCTTAAACAGGGACTACAATGAGCAGTTCTTC

j_gene: TRBJ1-5
d_gene: TRBD1
v_gene: TRBV2
len: 17
abundance: -
CDR3aa: CASSTHRDRGGDQPQHF
CDR3nt: TGTGCCAGCAGTACCCACCGGGACAGGGGAGGAGATCAGCCCCAGCATTTT

j_gene: TRBJ1-5
d_gene: -
v_gene: TRBV6-1
len: 15
abundance: -
CDR3aa: CASSPAGFDYQPQHF
CDR3nt: TGTGCCAGCAGCCCTGCGGGGTTTGATTATCAGCCCCAGCATTTT

j_gene: TRBJ2-1
d_gene: -
v_gene: TRBV28
len: 15
abundance: -
CDR3aa: CASKPAGSSYNEQFF
CDR3nt: TGTGCCAGCAAGCCCGCGGGGAGCTCCTACAATGAGCAGTTCTTC

j_gene: TRBJ1-1
d_gene: -
v_gene: TRBV5-4
len: 15
abundance: -
CDR3aa: CASSSNSGPNTEAFF
CDR3nt: TGTGCCAGCAGCTCCAACTCAGGCCCGAACACTGAAGCTTTCTTT

j_gene: TRBJ2-7
d_gene: TRBD2
v_gene: TRBV4-2
len: 16
abundance: -
CDR3aa: CASSHDPGGGANEQYF
CDR3nt: TGTGCCAGCAGCCATGACCCGGGCGGGGGGGCAAACGAGCAGTACTTC

j_gene: TRBJ2-7
d_gene: TRBD1
v_gene: TRBV7-9
len: 16
abundance: -
CDR3aa: CASSFPTGIGAYEQYF
CDR3nt: TGTGCCAGCAGCTTCCCGACAGGGATAGGCGCCTACGAGCAGTACTTC

j_gene: TRBJ1-4
d_gene: -
v_gene: TRBV11-2
len: 15
abundance: -
CDR3aa: CASSFRHGTNEKLFF
CDR3nt: TGTGCCAGCAGCTTCAGACACGGAACTAATGAAAAACTGTTTTTT

j_gene: TRBJ1-1
d_gene: -
v_gene: TRBV18
len: 14
abundance: -
CDR3aa: CASSKGQTNTEAFF
CDR3nt: TGTGCCAGCTCAAAAGGACAGACGAACACTGAAGCTTTCTTT

j_gene: TRBJ1-1
d_gene: -
v_gene: TRBV7-6
len: 15
abundance: -
CDR3aa: CASSNRLTGNTEAFF
CDR3nt: TGTGCCAGCAGCAACCGGTTGACAGGGAACACTGAAGCTTTCTTT

j_gene: TRBJ1-5
d_gene: -
v_gene: TRBV25-1
len: 13
abundance: once
CDR3aa: CASRGAGLQPQHF
CDR3nt: TGTGCCAGCAGGGGGGCAGGGCTTCAGCCCCAGCATTTT

j_gene: TRBJ2-1
d_gene: TRBD1
v_gene: TRBV28
len: 14
abundance: -
CDR3aa: CASSTGGAYNEQFF
CDR3nt: TGTGCCAGCAGTACAGGGGGTGCCTACAATGAGCAGTTCTTC

j_gene: TRBJ2-5
d_gene: -
v_gene: TRBV7-9
len: 15
abundance: few
CDR3aa: CASSLGGNFRETQYF
CDR3nt: TGTGCCAGCAGCTTAGGCGGGAACTTCCGAGAGACCCAGTACTTC

j_gene: TRBJ2-7
d_gene: -
v_gene: TRBV30
len: 14
abundance: -
CDR3aa: CAWSVSGDGSEQYF
CDR3nt: TGTGCCTGGAGTGTATCAGGGGACGGATCCGAGCAGTACTTC

j_gene: TRBJ2-7
d_gene: -
v_gene: TRBV28
len: 12
abundance: once
CDR3aa: CASSYQGYEQYF
CDR3nt: TGTGCCAGCAGTTACCAGGGGTACGAGCAGTACTTC

j_gene: TRBJ1-5
d_gene: -
v_gene: TRBV15
len: 14
abundance: once
CDR3aa: CATSIIGGPQPQHF
CDR3nt: TGTGCCACCAGCATCATCGGAGGGCCCCAGCCCCAGCATTTT

j_gene: TRBJ1-1
d_gene: -
v_gene: TRBV7-2
len: 11
abundance: -
CDR3aa: CASSAHEEAFF
CDR3nt: TGTGCCAGCAGCGCCCACGAGGAAGCTTTCTTT

j_gene: TRBJ2-7
d_gene: TRBD2
v_gene: TRBV27
len: 15
abundance: -
CDR3aa: CASSLFGGSAWEQYF
CDR3nt: TGTGCCAGCAGTTTATTCGGCGGGAGTGCTTGGGAGCAGTACTTC

j_gene: TRBJ2-7
d_gene: TRBD2
v_gene: TRBV11-2
len: 15
abundance: -
CDR3aa: CASSDPGLAAYEQYF
CDR3nt: TGTGCCAGCAGCGACCCAGGACTAGCGGCCTACGAGCAGTACTTC

j_gene: TRBJ1-1
d_gene: -
v_gene: TRBV5-1
len: 12
abundance: few
CDR3aa: CASKQLNTEAFF
CDR3nt: TGCGCCAGCAAACAGTTGAACACTGAAGCTTTCTTT

j_gene: TRBJ2-3
d_gene: TRBD1
v_gene: TRBV7-8
len: 15
abundance: -
CDR3aa: CASSLRDRSTDTQYF
CDR3nt: TGTGCCAGCAGCTTACGGGACAGGAGCACAGATACGCAGTATTTT

j_gene: TRBJ2-1
d_gene: -
v_gene: TRBV14
len: 12
abundance: -
CDR3aa: CASSQADNEQFF
CDR3nt: TGTGCCAGCAGCCAGGCGGACAATGAGCAGTTCTTC

j_gene: TRBJ2-3
d_gene: -
v_gene: TRBV5-1
len: 14
abundance: -
CDR3aa: CASGGDSRRDTQYF
CDR3nt: TGCGCCAGCGGGGGCGACAGCCGACGAGATACGCAGTATTTT

j_gene: TRBJ1-2
d_gene: -
v_gene: TRBV7-2
len: 15
abundance: -
CDR3aa: CASSLVGGDYYGYTF
CDR3nt: TGTGCCAGCAGCTTAGTAGGCGGAGACTACTATGGCTACACCTTC

j_gene: TRBJ1-1
d_gene: -
v_gene: TRBV14
len: 14
abundance: -
CDR3aa: CASSPQGANTEAFF
CDR3nt: TGTGCCAGCAGCCCACAGGGTGCGAACACTGAAGCTTTCTTT

j_gene: TRBJ1-4
d_gene: -
v_gene: TRBV5-1
len: 15
abundance: -
CDR3aa: CASSLQGWGKEKLFF
CDR3nt: TGCGCCAGCAGCTTACAGGGCTGGGGTAAAGAAAAACTGTTTTTT

j_gene: TRBJ2-5
d_gene: TRBD2
v_gene: TRBV5-1
len: 14
abundance: -
CDR3aa: CASSAAGRKETQYF
CDR3nt: TGCGCCAGCAGCGCAGCGGGGCGCAAAGAGACCCAGTACTTC

j_gene: TRBJ2-7
d_gene: TRBD2
v_gene: TRBV28
len: 16
abundance: -
CDR3aa: CASSSLERESSYEQYF
CDR3nt: TGTGCCAGCAGTTCCCTAGAGCGGGAGAGCTCCTACGAGCAGTACTTC

j_gene: TRBJ1-5
d_gene: -
v_gene: TRBV12-2
len: 16
abundance: -
CDR3aa: CASRLDRNYSNQPQHF
CDR3nt: TGTGCAAGTCGCTTAGACAGAAATTATAGCAATCAGCCCCAGCATTTT

j_gene: TRBJ2-3
d_gene: TRBD2
v_gene: TRBV30
len: 14
abundance: -
CDR3aa: CAWSVRGGTDTQYF
CDR3nt: TGTGCCTGGAGTGTACGCGGGGGAACAGATACGCAGTATTTT

j_gene: TRBJ2-3
d_gene: TRBD2
v_gene: TRBV12-5
len: 16
abundance: -
CDR3aa: CASGLGLAGVTDTQYF
CDR3nt: TGTGCTAGTGGTTTGGGACTAGCGGGGGTCACAGATACGCAGTATTTT

j_gene: TRBJ2-5
d_gene: TRBD1
v_gene: TRBV18
len: 15
abundance: -
CDR3aa: CASSPVRGFKETQYF
CDR3nt: TGTGCCAGCTCACCAGTCAGGGGGTTCAAAGAGACCCAGTACTTC

j_gene: TRBJ2-3
d_gene: -
v_gene: TRBV18
len: 13
abundance: -
CDR3aa: CASSPPLADTQYF
CDR3nt: TGTGCCAGCTCACCACCCCTAGCAGATACGCAGTATTTT

j_gene: TRBJ1-1
d_gene: -
v_gene: TRBV15
len: 14
abundance: -
CDR3aa: CATSRDQGSTEAFF
CDR3nt: TGTGCCACCAGCAGAGATCAGGGAAGCACTGAAGCTTTCTTT

j_gene: TRBJ1-1
d_gene: -
v_gene: TRBV7-9
len: 14
abundance: -
CDR3aa: CSSSTKDMNTEAFF
CDR3nt: TGTTCCAGCAGCACGAAAGACATGAACACTGAAGCTTTCTTT

j_gene: TRBJ1-5
d_gene: TRBD1
v_gene: TRBV6-5
len: 14
abundance: -
CDR3aa: CASSYSDRDQPQHF
CDR3nt: TGTGCCAGCAGTTACTCCGACAGGGACCAGCCCCAGCATTTT

j_gene: TRBJ2-7
d_gene: TRBD1
v_gene: TRBV28
len: 12
abundance: once
CDR3aa: CASSRTGYEQYF
CDR3nt: TGTGCCAGCAGTCGGACAGGTTACGAGCAGTACTTC

j_gene: TRBJ1-3
d_gene: -
v_gene: TRBV4-1
len: 16
abundance: -
CDR3aa: CASSQDGFLRGDTIYF
CDR3nt: TGCGCCAGCAGCCAAGATGGATTCTTAAGGGGTGACACCATATATTTT

j_gene: TRBJ1-1
d_gene: TRBD1
v_gene: TRBV28
len: 14
abundance: -
CDR3aa: CASRSTGEHTEAFF
CDR3nt: TGTGCCAGCAGATCGACAGGGGAGCACACTGAAGCTTTCTTT

j_gene: TRBJ2-5
d_gene: TRBD2
v_gene: TRBV7-2
len: 15
abundance: once
CDR3aa: CASSLGLAGGETQYF
CDR3nt: TGTGCCAGCAGCTTGGGACTAGCGGGGGGGGAGACCCAGTACTTC

j_gene: TRBJ2-3
d_gene: -
v_gene: TRBV10-3
len: 12
abundance: few
CDR3aa: CAISEFRDTQYF
CDR3nt: TGTGCCATCAGTGAGTTTCGAGATACGCAGTATTTT

j_gene: TRBJ1-1
d_gene: -
v_gene: TRBV6-5
len: 15
abundance: -
CDR3aa: CASSYSRAVNTEAFF
CDR3nt: TGTGCCAGCAGTTACTCGAGGGCGGTGAACACTGAAGCTTTCTTT

j_gene: TRBJ1-3
d_gene: -
v_gene: TRBV7-2
len: 13
abundance: -
CDR3aa: CASSTTGGNTIYF
CDR3nt: TGTGCCAGCAGCACCACAGGGGGAAACACCATATATTTT

j_gene: TRBJ1-5
d_gene: TRBD1
v_gene: TRBV19
len: 14
abundance: -
CDR3aa: CASSGTGGGQPQHF
CDR3nt: TGTGCCAGTAGTGGGACAGGGGGCGGTCAGCCCCAGCATTTT

j_gene: TRBJ2-7
d_gene: TRBD1
v_gene: TRBV2
len: 14
abundance: -
CDR3aa: CASRFTGGPYEQYF
CDR3nt: TGTGCCAGCAGGTTCACAGGGGGCCCCTACGAGCAGTACTTC

j_gene: TRBJ2-2
d_gene: -
v_gene: TRBV4-2
len: 15
abundance: -
CDR3aa: CASSQDEANTGELFF
CDR3nt: TGTGCCAGCAGCCAAGATGAGGCGAACACCGGGGAGCTGTTTTTT

j_gene: TRBJ1-2
d_gene: -
v_gene: TRBV4-2
len: 13
abundance: -
CDR3aa: CASSQTEDYGYTF
CDR3nt: TGTGCCAGCAGCCAGACAGAGGACTATGGCTACACCTTC

j_gene: TRBJ2-5
d_gene: -
v_gene: TRBV7-9
len: 16
abundance: -
CDR3aa: CASSLSLRTDQETQYF
CDR3nt: TGTGCCAGCAGCTTATCGCTCCGAACAGACCAAGAGACCCAGTACTTC

j_gene: TRBJ2-1
d_gene: TRBD1
v_gene: TRBV11-3
len: 15
abundance: -
CDR3aa: CASSPAGTENNEQFF
CDR3nt: TGTGCCAGCAGCCCCGCCGGGACAGAGAACAATGAGCAGTTCTTC

j_gene: TRBJ1-2
d_gene: TRBD1
v_gene: TRBV5-4
len: 15
abundance: -
CDR3aa: CASSTDRGLYYGYTF
CDR3nt: TGTGCCAGCAGCACAGACAGGGGCCTATACTATGGCTACACCTTC

j_gene: TRBJ1-5
d_gene: TRBD1
v_gene: TRBV10-2
len: 13
abundance: -
CDR3aa: CASKDRANQPQHF
CDR3nt: TGCGCCAGCAAAGACAGGGCGAATCAGCCCCAGCATTTT

j_gene: TRBJ1-1
d_gene: -
v_gene: TRBV7-8
len: 14
abundance: once
CDR3aa: CASSLATGYTEAFF
CDR3nt: TGTGCCAGCAGCTTAGCTACAGGGTACACTGAAGCTTTCTTT

j_gene: TRBJ2-5
d_gene: TRBD1
v_gene: TRBV10-3
len: 14
abundance: -
CDR3aa: CAISERTGRETQYF
CDR3nt: TGTGCCATCAGTGAACGGACAGGGAGGGAGACCCAGTACTTC